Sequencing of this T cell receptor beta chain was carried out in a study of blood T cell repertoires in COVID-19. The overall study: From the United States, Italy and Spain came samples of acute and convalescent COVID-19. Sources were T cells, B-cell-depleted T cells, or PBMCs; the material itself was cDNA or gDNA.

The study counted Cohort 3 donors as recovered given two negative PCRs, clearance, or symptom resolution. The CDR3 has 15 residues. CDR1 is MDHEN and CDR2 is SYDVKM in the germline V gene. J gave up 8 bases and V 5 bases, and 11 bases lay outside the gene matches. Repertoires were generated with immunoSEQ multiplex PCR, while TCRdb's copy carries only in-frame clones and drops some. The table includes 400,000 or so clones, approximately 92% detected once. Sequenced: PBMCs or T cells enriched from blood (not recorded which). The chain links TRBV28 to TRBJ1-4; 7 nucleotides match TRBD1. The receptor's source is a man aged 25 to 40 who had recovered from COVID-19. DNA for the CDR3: TGTGCCAGCAGTATGGGGGACAGTGGGTTGGAAAAACTGTTTTTT. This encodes CASSMGDSGLEKLFF.